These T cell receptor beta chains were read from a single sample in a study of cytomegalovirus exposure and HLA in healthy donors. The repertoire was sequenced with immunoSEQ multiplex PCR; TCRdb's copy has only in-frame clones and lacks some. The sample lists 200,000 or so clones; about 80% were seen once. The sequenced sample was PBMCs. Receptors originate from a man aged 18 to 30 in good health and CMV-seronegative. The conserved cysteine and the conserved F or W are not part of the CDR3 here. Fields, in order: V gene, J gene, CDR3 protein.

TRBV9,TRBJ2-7,ASNSGQGAYEQY
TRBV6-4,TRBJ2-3,ASSDRASGADTQY
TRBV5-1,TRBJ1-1,ASSFTGLTEAF
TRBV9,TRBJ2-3,ASSVGLAYGGDTQY
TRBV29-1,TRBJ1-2,SVDPGQGIYGYT
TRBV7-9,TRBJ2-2,ASSRTGYTGELF
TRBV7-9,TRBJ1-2,ASSRSSDRRT
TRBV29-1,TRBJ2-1,SVRRTSGSINEQF
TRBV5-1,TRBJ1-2,ASSLGGQVNYGYT
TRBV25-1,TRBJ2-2,ATSGTNTGELF
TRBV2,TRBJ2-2,ASGGSQGAIPGELF
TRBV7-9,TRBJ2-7,ASSLVASYEQY
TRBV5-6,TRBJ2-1,ASSHTSGSYNEQF
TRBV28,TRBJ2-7,ASSWTSYEQY